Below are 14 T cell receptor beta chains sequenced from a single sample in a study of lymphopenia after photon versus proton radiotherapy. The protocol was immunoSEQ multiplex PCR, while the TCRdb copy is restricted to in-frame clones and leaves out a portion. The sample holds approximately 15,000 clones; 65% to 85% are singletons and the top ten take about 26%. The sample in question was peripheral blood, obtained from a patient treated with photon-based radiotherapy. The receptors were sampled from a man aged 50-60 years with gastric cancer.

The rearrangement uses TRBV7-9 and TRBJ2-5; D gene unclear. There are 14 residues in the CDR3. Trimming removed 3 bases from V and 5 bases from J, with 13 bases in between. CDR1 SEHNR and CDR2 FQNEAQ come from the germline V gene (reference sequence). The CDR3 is CASSFPRSPETQYF. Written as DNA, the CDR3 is TGTGCCAGCAGCTTCCCGCGCTCGCCGGAGACCCAGTACTTC.

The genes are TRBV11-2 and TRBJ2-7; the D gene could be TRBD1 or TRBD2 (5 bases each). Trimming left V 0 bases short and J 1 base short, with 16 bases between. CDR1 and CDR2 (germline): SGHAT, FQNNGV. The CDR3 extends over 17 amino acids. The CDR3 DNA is TGTGCCAGCAGCTTAGAATTCGGGACCCTATTATCCTACGAGCAGTACTTC. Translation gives CASSLEFGTLLSYEQYF.

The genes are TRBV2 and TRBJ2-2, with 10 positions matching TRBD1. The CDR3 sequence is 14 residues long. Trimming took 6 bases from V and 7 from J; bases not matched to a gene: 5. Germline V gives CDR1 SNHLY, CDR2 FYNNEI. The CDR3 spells CASRGQGIVGELFF. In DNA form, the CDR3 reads TGTGCCAGCAGGGGACAGGGGATCGTCGGGGAGCTGTTTTTT.

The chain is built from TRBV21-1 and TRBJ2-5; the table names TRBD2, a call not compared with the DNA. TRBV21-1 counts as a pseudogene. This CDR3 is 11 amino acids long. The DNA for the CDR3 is TGTGCCAACCCGGGCCAAGAGACCCAGTACTTC. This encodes CANPGQETQYF.

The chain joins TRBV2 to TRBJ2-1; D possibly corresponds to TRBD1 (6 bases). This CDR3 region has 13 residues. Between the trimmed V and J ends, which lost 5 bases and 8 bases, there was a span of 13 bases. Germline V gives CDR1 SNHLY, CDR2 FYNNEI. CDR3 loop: CASSQQGSYEQFF. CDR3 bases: TGTGCCAGCAGTCAACAGGGATCATATGAGCAGTTCTTC.

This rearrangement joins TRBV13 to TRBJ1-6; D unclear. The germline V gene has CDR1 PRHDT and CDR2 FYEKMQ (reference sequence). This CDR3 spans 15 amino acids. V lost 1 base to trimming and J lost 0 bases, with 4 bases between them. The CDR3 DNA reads TGTGCCAGCAGCTTAGACGCCTCCTATAATTCACCCCTCCACTTT. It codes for CASSLDASYNSPLHF.

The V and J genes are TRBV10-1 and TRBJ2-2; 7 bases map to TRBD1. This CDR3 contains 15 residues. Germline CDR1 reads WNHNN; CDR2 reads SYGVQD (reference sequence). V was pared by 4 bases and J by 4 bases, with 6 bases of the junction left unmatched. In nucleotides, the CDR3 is TGCGCCAGCAGTGGAACAGGGGCTCGCACCGGGGAGCTGTTTTTT. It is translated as CASSGTGARTGELFF.

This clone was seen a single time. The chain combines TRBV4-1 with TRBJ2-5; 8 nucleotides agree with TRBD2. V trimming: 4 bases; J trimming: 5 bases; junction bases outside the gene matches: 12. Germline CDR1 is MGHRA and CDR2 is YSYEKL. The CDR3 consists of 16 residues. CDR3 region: CASSLGGGRGSETQYF. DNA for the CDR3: TGCGCCAGCAGCCTCGGCGGGGGGCGCGGGTCGGAGACCCAGTACTTC.

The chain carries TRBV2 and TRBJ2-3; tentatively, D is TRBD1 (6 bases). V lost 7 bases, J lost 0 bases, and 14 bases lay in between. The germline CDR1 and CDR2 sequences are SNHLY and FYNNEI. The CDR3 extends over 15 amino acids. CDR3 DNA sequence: TGTGCCAGCAAAGAACAGGGAATTAGCACAGATACGCAGTATTTT. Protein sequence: CASKEQGISTDTQYF. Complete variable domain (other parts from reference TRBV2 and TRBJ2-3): EPEVTQTPSHQVTQMGQEVILRCVPISNHLYFYWYRQILGQKVEFLVSFYNNEISEKSEIFDDQFSVERPDGSNFTLKIRSTKLEDSAMYFCASKEQGISTDTQYFGPGTRLTVL.

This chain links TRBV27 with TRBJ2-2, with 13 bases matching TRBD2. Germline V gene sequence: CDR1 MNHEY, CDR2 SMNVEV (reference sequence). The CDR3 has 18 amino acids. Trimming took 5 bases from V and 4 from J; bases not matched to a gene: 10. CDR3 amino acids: CASSLRLAGGRGTGELFF. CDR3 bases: TGTGCCAGCAGTCTCCGACTAGCGGGGGGACGGGGCACCGGGGAGCTGTTTTTT.

This CDR3 reads CAWSGTGQETQYF. The CDR3 nucleotides read TGTGCCTGGAGTGGGACAGGCCAAGAGACCCAGTACTTC. The rearrangement uses TRBV30 and TRBJ2-5, with TRBD1 matching over 7 bases. Trimming at V came to 1 base and at J to 1 base, leaving 0 bases not matched to a gene. The CDR3 runs to 13 residues. Germline loops: CDR1 GTSNPN, CDR2 SVGIG (reference sequence).

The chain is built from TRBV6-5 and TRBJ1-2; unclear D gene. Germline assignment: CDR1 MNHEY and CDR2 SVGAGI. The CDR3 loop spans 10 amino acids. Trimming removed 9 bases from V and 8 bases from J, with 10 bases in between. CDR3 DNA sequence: TGTGCCAGTGGTCGCGGCGGCTACACCTTC. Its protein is CASGRGGYTF.

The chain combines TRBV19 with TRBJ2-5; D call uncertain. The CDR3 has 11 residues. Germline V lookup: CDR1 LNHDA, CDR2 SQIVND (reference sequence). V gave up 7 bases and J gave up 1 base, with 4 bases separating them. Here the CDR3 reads CASTSQETQYF. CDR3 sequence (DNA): TGTGCCAGTACCAGCCAAGAGACCCAGTACTTC.

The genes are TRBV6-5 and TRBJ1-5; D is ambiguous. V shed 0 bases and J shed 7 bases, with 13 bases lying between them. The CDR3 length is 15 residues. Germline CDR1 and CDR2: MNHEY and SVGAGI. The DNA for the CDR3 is TGTGCCAGCAGTTACTCGAGGGCAGGAGGGCAGCCCCAGCATTTT. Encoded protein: CASSYSRAGGQPQHF.